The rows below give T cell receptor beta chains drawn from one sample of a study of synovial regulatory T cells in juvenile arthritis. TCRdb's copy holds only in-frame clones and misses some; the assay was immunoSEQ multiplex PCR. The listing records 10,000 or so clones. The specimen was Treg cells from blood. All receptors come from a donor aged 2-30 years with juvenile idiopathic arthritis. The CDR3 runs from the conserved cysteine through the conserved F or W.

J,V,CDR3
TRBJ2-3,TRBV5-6,CASSLTAGLAVTDTQYF
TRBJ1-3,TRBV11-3,CASSLDVKGTGNTIYF
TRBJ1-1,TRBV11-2,CASRGTGGNTEAFF
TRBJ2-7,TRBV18,CASSPLGQGIGEQYF
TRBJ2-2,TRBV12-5,CASGLSLAVNTGELFF
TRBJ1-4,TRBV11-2,CASSESRVPNEKLFF
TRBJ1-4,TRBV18,CASSTAGINEKLFF
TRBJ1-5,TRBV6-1,CASSWGQYQPQHF
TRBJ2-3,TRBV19,CASSSTQGREGSWADTQYF
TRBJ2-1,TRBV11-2,CASSLSRMESYNEQFF
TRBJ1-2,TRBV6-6,CASSPPGGADTF
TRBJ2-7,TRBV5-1,CASSSIYEQYF
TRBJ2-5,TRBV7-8,CASSLLAQETQYF
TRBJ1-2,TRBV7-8,CASNLFPDTLGYTF
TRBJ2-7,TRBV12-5,CASGLGTSSYEQYF